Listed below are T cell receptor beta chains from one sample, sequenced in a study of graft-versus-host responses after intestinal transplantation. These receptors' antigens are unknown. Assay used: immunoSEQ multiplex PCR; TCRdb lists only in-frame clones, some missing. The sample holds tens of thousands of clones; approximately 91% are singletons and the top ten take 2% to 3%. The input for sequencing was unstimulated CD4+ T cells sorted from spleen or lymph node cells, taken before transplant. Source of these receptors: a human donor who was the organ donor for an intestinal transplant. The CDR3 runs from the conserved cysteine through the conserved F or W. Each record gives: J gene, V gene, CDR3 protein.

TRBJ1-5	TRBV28	CASSLSGGVNQPQHF
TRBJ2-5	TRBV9	CASSVTSGTPRETQYF
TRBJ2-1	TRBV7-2	CASSSQGGTYNEQFF
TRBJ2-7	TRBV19	CASSTSGSYEQYF
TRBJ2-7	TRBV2	CASSSVYEQYF
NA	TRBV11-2	CASSLVSGTLTSYEQYF
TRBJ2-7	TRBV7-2	CASSDPGVHGREQYF
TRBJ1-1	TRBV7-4	CASSQQVNTEAFF
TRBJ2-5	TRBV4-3	CASSQAPLQGQETQYF
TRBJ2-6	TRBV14	CASSQVPSGANVLTF
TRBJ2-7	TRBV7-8	CASSLARVTSGSEQYF
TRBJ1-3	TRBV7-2	CASSYGQGSSGNTIYF
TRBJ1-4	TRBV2	CASSDGQGRANEKLFF
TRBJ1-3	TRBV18	CASSRVDSSGNTIYF
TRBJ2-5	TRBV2	CASNDRGREETQYF
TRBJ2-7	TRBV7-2	CASSPSGSRTYEQYF
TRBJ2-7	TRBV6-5	CASNLRTSYEQYF
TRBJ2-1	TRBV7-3	CASSLWEGNEQFF
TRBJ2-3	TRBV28	CASSSSGNTDTQYF
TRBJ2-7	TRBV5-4	CASSMEGLASYEQYF
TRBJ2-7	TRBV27	CASSTGTGGSEQYF
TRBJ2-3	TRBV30	CAWSEGSGQTDTQYF
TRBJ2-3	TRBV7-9	CASSGHRGPTDTQYF
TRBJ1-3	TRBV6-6	CASTPSGLLSGNTIYF
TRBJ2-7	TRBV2	CASNKVPYEQYF
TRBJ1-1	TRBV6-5	CASRRAENTEAFF
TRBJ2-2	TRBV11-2	CASSLVGGGGGTGELFF
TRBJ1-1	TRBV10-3	CAISDLMNTEAFF
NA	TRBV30	CAWSVHRQGAYEQYF
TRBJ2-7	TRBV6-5	CASSLRGGGYEQYF
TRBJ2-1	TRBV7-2	CASSLGGRVAGVNEQFF
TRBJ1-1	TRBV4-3	CASSRVDGSTEAFF
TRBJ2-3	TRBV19	CASSMGRQKEVAGGPANTQYF